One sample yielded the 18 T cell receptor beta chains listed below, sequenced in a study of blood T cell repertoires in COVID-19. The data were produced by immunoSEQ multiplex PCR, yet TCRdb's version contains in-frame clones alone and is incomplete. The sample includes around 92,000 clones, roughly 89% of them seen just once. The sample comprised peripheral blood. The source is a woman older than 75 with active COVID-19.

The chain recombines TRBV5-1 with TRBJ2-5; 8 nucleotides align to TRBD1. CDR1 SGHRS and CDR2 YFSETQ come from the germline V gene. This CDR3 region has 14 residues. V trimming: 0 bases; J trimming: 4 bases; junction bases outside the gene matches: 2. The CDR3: CASSLDRGTETQYF. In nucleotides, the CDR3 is TGCGCCAGCAGCTTGGACAGGGGGACAGAGACCCAGTACTTC.

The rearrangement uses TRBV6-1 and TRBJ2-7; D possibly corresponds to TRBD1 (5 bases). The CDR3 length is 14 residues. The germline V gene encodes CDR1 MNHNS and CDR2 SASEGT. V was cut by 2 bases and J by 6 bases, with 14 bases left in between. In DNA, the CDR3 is TGTGCCAGCAGTGAAACAGGACCCACAGCCGAGCAGTACTTC. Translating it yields CASSETGPTAEQYF.

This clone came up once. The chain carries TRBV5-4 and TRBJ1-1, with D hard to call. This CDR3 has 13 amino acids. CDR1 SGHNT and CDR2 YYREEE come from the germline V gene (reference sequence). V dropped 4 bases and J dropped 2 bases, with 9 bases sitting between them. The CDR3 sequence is CASSRQTNTEAFF. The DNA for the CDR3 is TGTGCCAGCAGCCGACAAACTAACACTGAAGCTTTCTTT.

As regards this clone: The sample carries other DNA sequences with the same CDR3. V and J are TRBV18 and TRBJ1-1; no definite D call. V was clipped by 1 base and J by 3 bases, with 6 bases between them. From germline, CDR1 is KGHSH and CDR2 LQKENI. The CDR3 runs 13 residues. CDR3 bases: TGTGCCAGCTCACCACGGAGAGACACTGAAGCTTTCTTT. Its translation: CASSPRRDTEAFF.

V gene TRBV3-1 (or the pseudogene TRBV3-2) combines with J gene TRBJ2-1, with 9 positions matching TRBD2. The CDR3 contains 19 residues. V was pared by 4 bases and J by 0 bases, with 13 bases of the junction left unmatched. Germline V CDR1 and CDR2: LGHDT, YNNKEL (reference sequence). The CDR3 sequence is CASSPLLLAGSSSYNEQFF. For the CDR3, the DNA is TGTGCCAGCAGCCCCCTCTTGCTAGCGGGATCTAGCTCCTACAATGAGCAGTTCTTC.

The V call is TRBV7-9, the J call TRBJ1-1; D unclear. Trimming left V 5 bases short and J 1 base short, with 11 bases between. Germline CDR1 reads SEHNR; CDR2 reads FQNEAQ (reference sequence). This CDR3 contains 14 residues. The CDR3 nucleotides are TGTGCCAGCAGCCAAGTGGGCAAGAACACTGAAGCTTTCTTT. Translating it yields CASSQVGKNTEAFF.

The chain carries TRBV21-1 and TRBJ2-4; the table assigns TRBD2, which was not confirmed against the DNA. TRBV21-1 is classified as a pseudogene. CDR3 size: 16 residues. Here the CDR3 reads CASSSRGQLAKNIQYF. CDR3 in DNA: TGTGCCAGCAGCAGCAGAGGCCAACTAGCCAAAAACATTCAGTACTTC.

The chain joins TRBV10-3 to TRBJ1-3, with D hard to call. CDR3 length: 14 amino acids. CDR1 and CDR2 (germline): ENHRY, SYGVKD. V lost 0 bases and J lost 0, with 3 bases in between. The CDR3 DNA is TGTGCCATCAGTGAGTCGAGCTCTGGAAACACCATATATTTT. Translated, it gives CAISESSSGNTIYF.

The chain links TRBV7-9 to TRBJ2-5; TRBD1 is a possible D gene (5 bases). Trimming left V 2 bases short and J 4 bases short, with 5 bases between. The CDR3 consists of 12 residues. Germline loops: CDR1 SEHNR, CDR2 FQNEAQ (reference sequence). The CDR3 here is CASSLRGETQYF. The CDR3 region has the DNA TGTGCCAGCAGCTTAAGGGGAGAGACCCAGTACTTC. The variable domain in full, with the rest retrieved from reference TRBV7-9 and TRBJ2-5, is DTGVSQNPRHKITKRGQNVTFRCDPISEHNRLYWYRQTLGQGPEFLTYFQNEAQLEKSRLLSDRFSAERPKGSFSTLEIQRTEQGDSAMYLCASSLRGETQYFGPGTRLLVL.

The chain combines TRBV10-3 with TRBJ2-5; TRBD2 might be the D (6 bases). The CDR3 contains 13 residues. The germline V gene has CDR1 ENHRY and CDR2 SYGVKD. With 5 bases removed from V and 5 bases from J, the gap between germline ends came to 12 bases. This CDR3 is CAISQTSGETQYF. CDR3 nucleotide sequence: TGTGCCATCAGTCAGACTAGTGGGGAGACCCAGTACTTC.

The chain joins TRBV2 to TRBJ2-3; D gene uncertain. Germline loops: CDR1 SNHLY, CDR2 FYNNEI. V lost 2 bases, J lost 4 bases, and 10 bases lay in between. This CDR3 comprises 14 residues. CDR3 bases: TGTGCCAGCAGTGAACGAAGAGTCCCAGATACGCAGTATTTT. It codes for CASSERRVPDTQYF. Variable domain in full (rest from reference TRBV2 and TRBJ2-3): EPEVTQTPSHQVTQMGQEVILRCVPISNHLYFYWYRQILGQKVEFLVSFYNNEISEKSEIFDDQFSVERPDGSNFTLKIRSTKLEDSAMYFCASSERRVPDTQYFGPGTRLTVL.

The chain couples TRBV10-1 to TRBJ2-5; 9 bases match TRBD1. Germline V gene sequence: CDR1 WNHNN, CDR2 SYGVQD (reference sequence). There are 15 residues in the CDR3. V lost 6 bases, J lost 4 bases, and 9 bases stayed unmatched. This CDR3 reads CASRHSKQGAETQYF. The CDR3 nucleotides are TGCGCCAGCAGACACTCAAAACAGGGGGCAGAGACCCAGTACTTC.

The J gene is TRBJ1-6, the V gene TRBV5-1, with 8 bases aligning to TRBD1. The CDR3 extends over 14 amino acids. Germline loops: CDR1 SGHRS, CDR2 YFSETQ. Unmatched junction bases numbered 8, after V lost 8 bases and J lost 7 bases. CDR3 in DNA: TGCGCCAGTACTCGACAGGGGTTGAATTCACCCCTCCACTTT. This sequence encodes CASTRQGLNSPLHF.

The CDR3 spells CASSFQGASNTGELFF. In DNA, the CDR3 is TGTGCCAGCAGTTTCCAAGGAGCATCGAACACCGGGGAGCTGTTTTTT. The chain couples TRBV27 to TRBJ2-2; D not resolved. CDR3 length: 16 amino acids. V was clipped by 3 bases and J by 0 bases, with 11 bases between them. Germline-derived CDR1 and CDR2 are MNHEY and SMNVEV (reference sequence).

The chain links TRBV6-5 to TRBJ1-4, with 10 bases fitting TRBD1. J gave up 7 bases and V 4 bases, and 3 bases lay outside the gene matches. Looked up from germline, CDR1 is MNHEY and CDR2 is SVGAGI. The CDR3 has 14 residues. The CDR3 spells CASSSWDRGEKLFF. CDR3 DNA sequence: TGTGCCAGCAGTTCATGGGACAGGGGTGAAAAACTGTTTTTT.

The CDR3 DNA follows: TGTGCCAGCAGTTGGACAGGGGTTGGCGCCGGGGAGCTGTTTTTT. Its protein is CASSWTGVGAGELFF. The chain carries TRBV28 and TRBJ2-2; TRBD1 aligns across 9 bases. V lost 4 bases to trimming and J lost 6 bases; unmatched junction nucleotides: 6. The CDR3 spans 15 residues. Germline CDR1 reads MDHEN; CDR2 reads SYDVKM.

This chain's CDR3 is CASSTRQADSGNTIYF. CDR3 DNA: TGTGCCAGCAGCACTCGACAGGCTGACTCTGGAAACACCATATATTTT. This chain connects TRBV7-2 to TRBJ1-3, with D maybe TRBD1 (6 bases). Looked up from germline, CDR1 is SGHTA and CDR2 is FQGNSA. This CDR3 contains 16 residues. V was cut by 5 bases and J by 0 bases, with 14 bases left in between.

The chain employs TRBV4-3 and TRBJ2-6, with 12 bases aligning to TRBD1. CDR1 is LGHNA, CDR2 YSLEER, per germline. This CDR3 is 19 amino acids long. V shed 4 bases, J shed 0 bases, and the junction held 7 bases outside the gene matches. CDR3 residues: CASSRGLGQGASGANVLTF. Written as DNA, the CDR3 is TGCGCCAGCAGCCGGGGCCTGGGACAGGGGGCCTCTGGGGCCAACGTCCTGACTTTC.